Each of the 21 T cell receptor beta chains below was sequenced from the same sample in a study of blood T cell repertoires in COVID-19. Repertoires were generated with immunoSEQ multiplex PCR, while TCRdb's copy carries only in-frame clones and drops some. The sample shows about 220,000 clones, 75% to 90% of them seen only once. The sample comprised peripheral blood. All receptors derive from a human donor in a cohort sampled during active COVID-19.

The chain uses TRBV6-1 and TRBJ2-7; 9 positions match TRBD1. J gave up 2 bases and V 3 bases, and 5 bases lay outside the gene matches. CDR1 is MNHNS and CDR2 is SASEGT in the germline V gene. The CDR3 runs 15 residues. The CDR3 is CASSERTGDAYEQYF. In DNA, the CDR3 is TGTGCCAGCAGTGAGAGGACAGGGGATGCCTACGAGCAGTACTTC.

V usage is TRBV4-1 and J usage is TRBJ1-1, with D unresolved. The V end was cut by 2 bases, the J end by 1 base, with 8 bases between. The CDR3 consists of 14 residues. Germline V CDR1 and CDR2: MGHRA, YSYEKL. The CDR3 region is CASSQQDSNTEAFF. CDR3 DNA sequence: TGCGCCAGCAGCCAACAGGACTCGAACACTGAAGCTTTCTTT.

For the CDR3, the DNA is TGTGCCAGCAGTTACCCCGGACAGGGACGGGAGCAGTACTTC. It codes for CASSYPGQGREQYF. The genes are TRBV6-6 and TRBJ2-7; 8 bases are a match to TRBD1. Germline V lookup: CDR1 MNHNY, CDR2 SVGAGI (reference sequence). CDR3 length: 14 amino acids. V lost 2 bases and J lost 7; bases outside the gene matches: 7.

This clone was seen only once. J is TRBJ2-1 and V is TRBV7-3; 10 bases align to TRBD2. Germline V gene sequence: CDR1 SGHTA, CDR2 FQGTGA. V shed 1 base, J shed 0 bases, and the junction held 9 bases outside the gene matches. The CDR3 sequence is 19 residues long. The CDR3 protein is CASSLRASGSASSYNEQFF. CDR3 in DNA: TGTGCCAGCAGCTTAAGGGCTAGCGGGAGCGCTAGCTCCTACAATGAGCAGTTCTTC.

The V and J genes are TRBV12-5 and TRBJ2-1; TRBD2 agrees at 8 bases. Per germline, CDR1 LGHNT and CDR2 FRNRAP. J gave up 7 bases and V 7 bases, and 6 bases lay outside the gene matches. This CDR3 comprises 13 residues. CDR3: CASAREGRNEQFF. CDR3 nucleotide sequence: TGTGCTAGTGCACGGGAGGGCCGAAATGAGCAGTTCTTC.

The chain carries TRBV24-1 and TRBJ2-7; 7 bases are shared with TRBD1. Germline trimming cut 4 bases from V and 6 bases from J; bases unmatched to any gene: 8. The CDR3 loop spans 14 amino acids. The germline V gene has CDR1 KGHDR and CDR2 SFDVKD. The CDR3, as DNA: TGTGCCACCAGTGACGCAAAGACAGGGTCCGAGCAGTACTTC. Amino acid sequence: CATSDAKTGSEQYF.

CDR3 sequence (DNA): TGTGCCAGCAGCGTAGCGGCGGGAGCTAACGAGCAGTACTTC. Residues: CASSVAAGANEQYF. This chain links TRBV9 with TRBJ2-7; TRBD2 matches 7 bases. CDR1 and CDR2 from the germline V gene are SGDLS and YYNGEE. The CDR3 has 14 amino acids. With 0 bases clipped from V and 5 bases from J, the junction kept 5 bases outside the gene matches.

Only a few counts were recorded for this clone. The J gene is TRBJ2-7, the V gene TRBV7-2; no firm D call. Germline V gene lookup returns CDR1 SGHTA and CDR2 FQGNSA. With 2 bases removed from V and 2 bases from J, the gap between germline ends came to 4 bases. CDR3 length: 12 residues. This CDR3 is CASSLSAYEQYF. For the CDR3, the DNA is TGTGCCAGCAGCTTATCTGCCTACGAGCAGTACTTC.

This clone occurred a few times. The CDR3 loop is CASRIVGGGAEAFF. CDR3 bases: TGTGCCAGCCGGATTGTAGGCGGGGGCGCCGAAGCTTTCTTT. V is TRBV2 and J is TRBJ1-1; TRBD1 might be the D (6 bases). Looked up from germline, CDR1 is SNHLY and CDR2 is FYNNEI. This CDR3 is 14 amino acids long. Trimming left V 8 bases short and J 8 bases short, with 21 bases between.

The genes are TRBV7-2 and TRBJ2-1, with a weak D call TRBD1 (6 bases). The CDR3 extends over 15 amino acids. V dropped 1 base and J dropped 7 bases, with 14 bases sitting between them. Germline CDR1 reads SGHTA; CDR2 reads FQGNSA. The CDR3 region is CASSLERGMWNEQFF. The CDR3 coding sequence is TGTGCCAGCAGCTTAGAAAGGGGGATGTGGAATGAGCAGTTCTTC.

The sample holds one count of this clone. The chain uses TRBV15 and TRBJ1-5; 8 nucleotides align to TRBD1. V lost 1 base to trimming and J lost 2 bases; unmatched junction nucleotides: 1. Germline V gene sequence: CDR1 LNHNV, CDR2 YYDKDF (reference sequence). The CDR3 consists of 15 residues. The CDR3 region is CATSRAGGGNQPQHF. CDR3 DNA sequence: TGTGCCACCAGCAGAGCAGGGGGCGGCAATCAGCCCCAGCATTTT.

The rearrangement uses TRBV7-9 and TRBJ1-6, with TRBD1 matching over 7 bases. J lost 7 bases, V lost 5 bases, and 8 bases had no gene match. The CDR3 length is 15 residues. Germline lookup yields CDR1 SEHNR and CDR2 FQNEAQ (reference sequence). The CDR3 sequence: CASSLRGLGNSPLHF. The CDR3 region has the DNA TGTGCCAGCAGCCTAAGGGGGCTGGGGAATTCACCCCTCCACTTT.

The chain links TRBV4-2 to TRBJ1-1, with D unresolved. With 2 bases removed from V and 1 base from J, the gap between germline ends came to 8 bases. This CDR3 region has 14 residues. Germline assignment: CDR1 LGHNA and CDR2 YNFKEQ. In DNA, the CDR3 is TGTGCCAGCAGCCAAATCGGGGAGAACACTGAAGCTTTCTTT. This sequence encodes CASSQIGENTEAFF.

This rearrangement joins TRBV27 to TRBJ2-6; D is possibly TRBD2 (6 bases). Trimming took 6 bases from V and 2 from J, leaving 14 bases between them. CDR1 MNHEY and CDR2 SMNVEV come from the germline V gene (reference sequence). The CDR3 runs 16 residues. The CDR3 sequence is CASRQARGTGANVLTF. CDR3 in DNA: TGTGCCAGCAGACAGGCGCGGGGAACTGGGGCCAACGTCCTGACTTTC.

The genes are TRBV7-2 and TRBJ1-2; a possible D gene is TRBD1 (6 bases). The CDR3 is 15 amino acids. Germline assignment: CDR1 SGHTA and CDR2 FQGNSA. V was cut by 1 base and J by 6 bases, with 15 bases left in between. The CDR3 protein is CASSLGVGAIHGYTF. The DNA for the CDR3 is TGTGCCAGCAGCTTAGGAGTGGGGGCCATACATGGCTACACCTTC.

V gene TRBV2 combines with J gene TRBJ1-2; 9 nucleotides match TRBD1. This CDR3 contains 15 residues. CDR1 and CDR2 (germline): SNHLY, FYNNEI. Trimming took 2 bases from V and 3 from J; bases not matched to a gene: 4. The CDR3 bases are TGTGCCAGCAGTGAATTCCGGACAGGGGACTATGGCTACACCTTC. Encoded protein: CASSEFRTGDYGYTF.

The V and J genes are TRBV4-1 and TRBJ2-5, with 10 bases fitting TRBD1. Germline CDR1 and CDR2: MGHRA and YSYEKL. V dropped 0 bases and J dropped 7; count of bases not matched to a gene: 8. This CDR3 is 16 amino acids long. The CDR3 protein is CASSQDPTGGLWTQYF. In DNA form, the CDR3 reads TGCGCCAGCAGCCAAGATCCGACAGGGGGCTTGTGGACCCAGTACTTC.

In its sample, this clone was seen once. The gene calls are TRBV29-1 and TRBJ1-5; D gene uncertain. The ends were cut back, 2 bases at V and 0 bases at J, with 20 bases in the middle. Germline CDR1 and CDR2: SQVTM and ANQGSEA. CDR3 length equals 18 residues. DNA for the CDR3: TGCAGCGTTGAACCCCCTGAGCGGATAGTTCATAGCAATCAGCCCCAGCATTTT. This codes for CSVEPPERIVHSNQPQHF. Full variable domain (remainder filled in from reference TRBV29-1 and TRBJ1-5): SAVISQKPSRDICQRGTSLTIQCQVDSQVTMMFWYRQQPGQSLTLIATANQGSEATYESGFVIDKFPISRPNLTFSTLTVSNMSPEDSSIYLCSVEPPERIVHSNQPQHFGDGTRLSIL.

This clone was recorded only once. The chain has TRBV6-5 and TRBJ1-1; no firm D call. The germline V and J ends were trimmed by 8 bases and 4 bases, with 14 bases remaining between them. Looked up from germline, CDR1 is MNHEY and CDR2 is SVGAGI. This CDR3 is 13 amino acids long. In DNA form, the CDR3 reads TGTGCCAGCTACAGCACCTCGAGCACTGAAGCTTTCTTT. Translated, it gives CASYSTSSTEAFF.

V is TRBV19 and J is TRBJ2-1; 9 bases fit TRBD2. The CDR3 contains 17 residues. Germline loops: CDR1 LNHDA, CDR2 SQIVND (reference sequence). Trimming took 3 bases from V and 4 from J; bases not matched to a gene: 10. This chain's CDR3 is CASSIGRGLATYNEQFF. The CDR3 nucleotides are TGTGCCAGTAGTATCGGCCGTGGACTAGCGACTTACAATGAGCAGTTCTTC.

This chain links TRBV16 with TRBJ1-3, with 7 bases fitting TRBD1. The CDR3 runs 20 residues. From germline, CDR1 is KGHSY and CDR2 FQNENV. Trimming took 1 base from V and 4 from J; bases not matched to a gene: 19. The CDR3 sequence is CASSQLRGDSRVRSGNTIYF. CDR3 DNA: TGTGCCAGCAGCCAATTAAGAGGGGACAGTCGTGTACGGAGCGGAAACACCATATATTTT.